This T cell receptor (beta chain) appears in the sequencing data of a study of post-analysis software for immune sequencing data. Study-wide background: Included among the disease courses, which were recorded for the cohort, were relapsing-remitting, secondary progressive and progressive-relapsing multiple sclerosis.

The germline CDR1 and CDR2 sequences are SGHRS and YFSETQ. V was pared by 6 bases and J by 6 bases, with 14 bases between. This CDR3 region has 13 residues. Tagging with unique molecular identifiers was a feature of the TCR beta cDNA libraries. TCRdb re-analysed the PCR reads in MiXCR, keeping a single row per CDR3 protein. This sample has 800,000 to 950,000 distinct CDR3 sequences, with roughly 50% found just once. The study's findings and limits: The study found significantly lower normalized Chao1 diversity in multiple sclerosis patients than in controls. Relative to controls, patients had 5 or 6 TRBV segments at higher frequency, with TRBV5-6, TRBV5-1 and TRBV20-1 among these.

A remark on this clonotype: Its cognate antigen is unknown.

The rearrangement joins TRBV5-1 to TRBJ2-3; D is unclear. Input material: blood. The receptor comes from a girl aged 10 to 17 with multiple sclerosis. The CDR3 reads CASTINSRDTQYF. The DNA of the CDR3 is TGCGCCAGCACCATTAATAGCAGGGATACGCAGTATTTT.